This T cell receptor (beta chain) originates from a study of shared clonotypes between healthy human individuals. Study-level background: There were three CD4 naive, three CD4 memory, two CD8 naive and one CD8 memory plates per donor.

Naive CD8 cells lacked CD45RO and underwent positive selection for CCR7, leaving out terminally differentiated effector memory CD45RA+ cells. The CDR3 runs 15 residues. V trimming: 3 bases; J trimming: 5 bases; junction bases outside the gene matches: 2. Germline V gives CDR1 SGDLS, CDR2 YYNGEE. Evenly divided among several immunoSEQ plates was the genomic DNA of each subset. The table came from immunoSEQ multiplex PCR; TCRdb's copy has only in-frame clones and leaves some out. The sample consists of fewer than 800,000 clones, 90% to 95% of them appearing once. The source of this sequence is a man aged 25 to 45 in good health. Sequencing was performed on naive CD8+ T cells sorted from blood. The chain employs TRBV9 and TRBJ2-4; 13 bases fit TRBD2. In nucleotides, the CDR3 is TGTGCCAGCAGCGGCGGACTAGCGGGGGAAAACATTCAGTACTTC. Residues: CASSGGLAGENIQYF.